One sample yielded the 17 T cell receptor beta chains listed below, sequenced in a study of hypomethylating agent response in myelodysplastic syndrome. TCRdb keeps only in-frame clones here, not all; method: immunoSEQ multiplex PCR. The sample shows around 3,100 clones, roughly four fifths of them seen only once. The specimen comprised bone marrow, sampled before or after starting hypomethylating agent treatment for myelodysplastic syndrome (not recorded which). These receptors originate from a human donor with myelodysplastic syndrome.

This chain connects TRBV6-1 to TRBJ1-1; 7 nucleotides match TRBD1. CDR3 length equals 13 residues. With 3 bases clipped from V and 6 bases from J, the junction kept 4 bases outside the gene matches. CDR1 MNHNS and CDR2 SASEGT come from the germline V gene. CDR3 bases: TGTGCCAGCAGTGACATACAGGGGTCTGAAGCTTTCTTT. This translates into CASSDIQGSEAFF.

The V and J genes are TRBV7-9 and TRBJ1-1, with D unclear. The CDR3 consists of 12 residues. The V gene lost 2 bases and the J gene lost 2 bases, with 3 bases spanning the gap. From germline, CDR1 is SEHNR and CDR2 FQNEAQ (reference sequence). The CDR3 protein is CASSLINTEAFF. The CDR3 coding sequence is TGTGCCAGCAGCTTAATTAACACTGAAGCTTTCTTT.

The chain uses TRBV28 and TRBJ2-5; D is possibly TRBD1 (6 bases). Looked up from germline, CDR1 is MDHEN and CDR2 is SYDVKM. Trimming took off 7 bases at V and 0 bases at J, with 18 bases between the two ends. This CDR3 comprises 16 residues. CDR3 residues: CASTSYGRGNQETQYF. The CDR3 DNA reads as TGTGCCAGCACTAGCTACGGCAGGGGCAACCAAGAGACCCAGTACTTC.

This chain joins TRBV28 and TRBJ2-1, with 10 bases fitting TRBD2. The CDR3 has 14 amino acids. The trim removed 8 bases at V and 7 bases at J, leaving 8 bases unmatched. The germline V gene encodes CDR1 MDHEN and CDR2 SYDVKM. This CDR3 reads CASLLAGPVNEQFF. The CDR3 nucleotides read TGTGCCAGCCTACTAGCGGGGCCAGTGAATGAGCAGTTCTTC.

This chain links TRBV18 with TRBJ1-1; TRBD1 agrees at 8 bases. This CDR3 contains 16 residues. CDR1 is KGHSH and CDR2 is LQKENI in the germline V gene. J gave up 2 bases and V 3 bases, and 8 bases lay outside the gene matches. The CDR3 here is CASSPRTGSFNTEAFF. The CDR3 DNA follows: TGTGCCAGCTCACCCCGGACAGGGTCCTTCAACACTGAAGCTTTCTTT.

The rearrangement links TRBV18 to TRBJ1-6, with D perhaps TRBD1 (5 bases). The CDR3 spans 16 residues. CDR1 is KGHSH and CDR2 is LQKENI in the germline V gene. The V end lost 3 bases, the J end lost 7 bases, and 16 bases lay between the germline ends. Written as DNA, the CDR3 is TGTGCCAGCTCACCCTCCATGGGACGGGGAAATTCACCCCTCCACTTT. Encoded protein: CASSPSMGRGNSPLHF.

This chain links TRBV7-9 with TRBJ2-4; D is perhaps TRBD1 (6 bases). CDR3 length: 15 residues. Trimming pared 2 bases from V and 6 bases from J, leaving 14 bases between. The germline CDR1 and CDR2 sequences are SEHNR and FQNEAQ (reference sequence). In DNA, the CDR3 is TGTGCCAGCAGCTTAAGTGAACAGGGTTTAAACATTCAGTACTTC. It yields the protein CASSLSEQGLNIQYF. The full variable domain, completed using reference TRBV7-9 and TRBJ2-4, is DTGVSQNPRHKITKRGQNVTFRCDPISEHNRLYWYRQTLGQGPEFLTYFQNEAQLEKSRLLSDRFSAERPKGSFSTLEIQRTEQGDSAMYLCASSLSEQGLNIQYFGAGTRLSVL.

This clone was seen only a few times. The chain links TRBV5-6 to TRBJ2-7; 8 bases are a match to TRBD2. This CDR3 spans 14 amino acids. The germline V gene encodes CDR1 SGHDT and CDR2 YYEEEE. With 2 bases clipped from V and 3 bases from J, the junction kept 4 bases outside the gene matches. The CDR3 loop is CASSLGGLGYEQYF. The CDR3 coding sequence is TGTGCCAGCAGCTTAGGGGGACTAGGCTACGAGCAGTACTTC.

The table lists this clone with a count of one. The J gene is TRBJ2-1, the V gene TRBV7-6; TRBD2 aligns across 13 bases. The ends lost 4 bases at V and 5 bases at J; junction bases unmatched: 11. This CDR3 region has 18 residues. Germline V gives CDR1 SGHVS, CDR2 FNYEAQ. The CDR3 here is CASSYFGLAGVRNNEQFF. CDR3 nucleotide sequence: TGTGCCAGCAGCTATTTCGGACTAGCGGGGGTCCGGAACAATGAGCAGTTCTTC.

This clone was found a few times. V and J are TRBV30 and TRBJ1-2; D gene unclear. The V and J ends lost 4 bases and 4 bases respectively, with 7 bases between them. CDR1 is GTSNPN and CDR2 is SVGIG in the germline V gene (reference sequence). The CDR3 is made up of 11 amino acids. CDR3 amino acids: CAWTRVYGYTF. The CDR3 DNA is TGTGCCTGGACGCGGGTCTATGGCTACACCTTC.

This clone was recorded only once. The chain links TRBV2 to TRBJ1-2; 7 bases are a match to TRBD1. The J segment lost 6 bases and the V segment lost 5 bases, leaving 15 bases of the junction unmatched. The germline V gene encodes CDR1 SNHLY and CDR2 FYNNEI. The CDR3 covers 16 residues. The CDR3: CASSLDRILFGDGYTF. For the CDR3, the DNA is TGTGCCAGCAGTTTGGACAGGATACTTTTTGGGGATGGCTACACCTTC.

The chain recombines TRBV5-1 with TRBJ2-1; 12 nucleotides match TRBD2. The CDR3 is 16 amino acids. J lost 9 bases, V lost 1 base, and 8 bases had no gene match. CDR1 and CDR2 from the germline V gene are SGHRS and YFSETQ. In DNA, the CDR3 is TGCGCCAGCAGCTTGTCCCCTAGCGGGGGGGCGGTTGAGCAGTTCTTC. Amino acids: CASSLSPSGGAVEQFF.

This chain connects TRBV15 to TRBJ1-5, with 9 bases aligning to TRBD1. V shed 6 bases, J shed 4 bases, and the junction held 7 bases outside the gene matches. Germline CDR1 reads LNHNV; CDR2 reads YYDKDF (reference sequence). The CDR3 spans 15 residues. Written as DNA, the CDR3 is TGTGCCACCAGAATGGACAGGGGACCTAATCAGCCCCAGCATTTT. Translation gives CATRMDRGPNQPQHF.

This CDR3 reads CASSFTAGDGLSYEQYF. The DNA of the CDR3 is TGTGCCAGCAGTTTTACGGCCGGGGACGGACTATCCTACGAGCAGTACTTC. V usage is TRBV7-1 and J usage is TRBJ2-7, with D possibly matching TRBD2 (6 bases). TRBV7-1 is treated as an ORF (open reading frame) with a function not yet certain. V was trimmed by 6 bases and J by 1 base, leaving 22 bases between them. The CDR3 extends over 17 amino acids.

This CDR3 reads CASSLGPSGRGTYEQYF. CDR3 coding DNA: TGTGCCAGCAGCTTAGGCCCTAGCGGGAGGGGGACCTACGAGCAGTACTTC. The chain carries TRBV7-9 and TRBJ2-7, with 12 bases aligning to TRBD2. CDR1 is SEHNR and CDR2 is FQNEAQ in the germline V gene (reference sequence). Trimming removed 1 base from V and 2 bases from J; junction bases left unmatched: 6. The CDR3 totals 17 residues. The full variable domain, in which reference TRBV7-9 and TRBJ2-7 provide the parts outside the CDR3, is DTGVSQNPRHKITKRGQNVTFRCDPISEHNRLYWYRQTLGQGPEFLTYFQNEAQLEKSRLLSDRFSAERPKGSFSTLEIQRTEQGDSAMYLCASSLGPSGRGTYEQYFGPGTRLTVT.

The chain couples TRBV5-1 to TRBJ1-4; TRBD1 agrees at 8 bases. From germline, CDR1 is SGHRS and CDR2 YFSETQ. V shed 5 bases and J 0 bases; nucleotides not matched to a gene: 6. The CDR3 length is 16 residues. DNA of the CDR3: TGCGCCAGCAGGAACCGGACAGGGCCAACTAATGAAAAACTGTTTTTT. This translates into CASRNRTGPTNEKLFF.

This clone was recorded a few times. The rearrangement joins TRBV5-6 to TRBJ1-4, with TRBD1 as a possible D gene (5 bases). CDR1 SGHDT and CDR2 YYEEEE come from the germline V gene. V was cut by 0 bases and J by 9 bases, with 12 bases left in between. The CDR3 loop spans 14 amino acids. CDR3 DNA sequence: TGTGCCAGCAGCTTGGCGGCAGGGTCCAAAAAACTGTTTTTT. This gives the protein CASSLAAGSKKLFF.